The clone carrying this T cell receptor (beta chain) was counted a few times. MiXCR was run by TCRdb on the 5' RACE reads, yielding one entry per CDR3 protein. The data hold fewer than 650,000 distinct CDR3 sequences, with 21% observed a single time. This specimen belongs to a study of T cells after yellow fever vaccination. This CDR3 comprises 15 residues. V lost 3 bases and J 1 base, leaving 10 bases between the germline ends. Sequencing used PBMCs, obtained about 20 days after the first yellow fever vaccination. V is TRBV12-3 or TRBV12-4 and J is TRBJ1-5, with unresolved D. The sequence was obtained from a man aged 18 to 29 who received the YFV17D yellow fever vaccine. Written as DNA, the CDR3 is TGTGCCAGCAGTTTTAGAGGCGGAAGCAATCAGCCCCAGCATTTT. Its translation is CASSFRGGSNQPQHF.